The subject of this entry is one T cell receptor (beta chain). Its antigen is as yet unknown. This specimen comes from a study of a mutant IDH1 vaccine in newly diagnosed glioma. Measured with immunoSEQ multiplex PCR; TCRdb has only the in-frame clones, and not every one. The table shows 60,000 to 85,000 clones, with more than 80% occurring only once. Between the trimmed V and J ends, which lost 0 bases and 4 bases, there was a span of 14 bases. Per germline, CDR1 SGHDT and CDR2 YYEEEE. This CDR3 region has 16 residues. Time point defined: week 23, last vaccination. In the vaccine, a single dose held 300 ug of the mutant IDH1 20-mer peptide, along with topical imiquimod.

The chain is built from TRBV5-6 and TRBJ1-5; perhaps TRBD1 as D (5 bases). This sample comprised PBMCs, obtained from a glioma patient whose treatment included an IDH1 peptide vaccine. The sequence came from a woman aged 50 to 65 with glioma. The CDR3 region is CASSLEGGGANQPQHF. The CDR3 bases are TGTGCCAGCAGCTTGGAGGGTGGGGGAGCGAATCAGCCCCAGCATTTT. Supplemented by reference TRBV5-6 and TRBJ1-5, the full variable domain reads DAGVTQSPTHLIKTRGQQVTLRCSPKSGHDTVSWYQQALGQGPQFIFQYYEEEERQRGNFPDRFSGHQFPNYSSELNVNALLLGDSALYLCASSLEGGGANQPQHFGDGTRLSIL.